These 6 T cell receptor beta chains were all obtained from the same sample, sequenced in a study of cytomegalovirus exposure and HLA in healthy donors. It was with 60 Vbeta and 13 Jbeta primers that the PCR ran. The method was immunoSEQ multiplex PCR; TCRdb's version includes in-frame clones alone and lacks a portion of them. The profile covers some 150,000 clones, with roughly 63% appearing a single time and around 7.1% taken by the ten largest. Source material: PBMCs. The origin of the receptors is a woman in her fifties or sixties in good health and CMV-seropositive.

V usage is TRBV6-1 and J usage is TRBJ2-1; TRBD2 agrees at 9 bases. The CDR3 is 14 amino acids. The J segment lost 8 bases and the V segment lost 3 bases, leaving 5 bases of the junction unmatched. Germline V gene lookup returns CDR1 MNHNS and CDR2 SASEGT. The CDR3 loop reads CASSEREGWDEQFF. The CDR3 nucleotides read TGTGCCAGCAGTGAGCGGGAGGGCTGGGATGAGCAGTTCTTC.

The chain employs TRBV28 and TRBJ2-7; D remains ambiguous. V shed 6 bases and J shed 3 bases, with 15 bases lying between them. The CDR3 is 14 amino acids. Germline V gene sequence: CDR1 MDHEN, CDR2 SYDVKM. The CDR3 DNA follows: TGTGCCAGCAGCTGGCCAGGCACCCTCTACGAGCAGTACTTC. Translation: CASSWPGTLYEQYF. The entire variable domain, with the rest obtained from reference TRBV28 and TRBJ2-7, is as follows: DVKVTQSSRYLVKRTGEKVFLECVQDMDHENMFWYRQDPGLGLRLIYFSYDVKMKEKGDIPEGYSVSREKKERFSLILESASTNQTSMYLCASSWPGTLYEQYFGPGTRLTVT.

This clone was counted a few times. This rearrangement joins TRBV6-1 to TRBJ1-4; D remains unclear. Germline V CDR1 and CDR2: MNHNS, SASEGT. The CDR3 runs 15 residues. Trimming took off 4 bases at V and 1 base at J, with 10 bases between the two ends. The CDR3 DNA reads as TGTGCCAGCAGTGCCGAGGGAGGAACTAATGAAAAACTGTTTTTT. Translating it yields CASSAEGGTNEKLFF.

V and J are TRBV6-6 and TRBJ2-1, with 10 bases matching TRBD2. V shed 7 bases and J 7 bases; nucleotides not matched to a gene: 10. There are 15 residues in the CDR3. Germline V gene lookup returns CDR1 MNHNY and CDR2 SVGAGI (reference sequence). DNA for the CDR3: TGTGCCAGCACCCGGGCTAGCGGGAGCCTGAATGAGCAGTTCTTC. This translates into CASTRASGSLNEQFF.

V is TRBV5-1 and J is TRBJ2-5, with 8 bases that match TRBD2. The trim removed 0 bases at V and 4 bases at J, leaving 2 bases unmatched. The CDR3 covers 14 residues. Germline CDR1 SGHRS, CDR2 YFSETQ. The CDR3 spells CASSLDGRGETQYF. The DNA for the CDR3 is TGCGCCAGCAGCTTGGACGGGAGGGGAGAGACCCAGTACTTC.

This rearrangement joins TRBV6-5 to TRBJ2-3, with TRBD2 as a possible D gene (5 bases). Trimming took 8 bases from V and 4 from J, leaving 13 bases between them. CDR1 and CDR2 from the germline V gene are MNHEY and SVGAGI. This CDR3 is built from 13 residues. CDR3 protein: CASRTPGADTQYF. DNA of the CDR3: TGTGCCAGCCGGACGCCCGGGGCAGATACGCAGTATTTT.